This T cell receptor (beta chain) was documented in a study of OX40 agonist ivuxolimab in advanced cancers. Overall study results and limits: CD8+ T cells averaged more expanded clones than CD4+.

Regarding this clone: Its specificity is unknown.

The CDR3 is 14 residues long. Germline lookup yields CDR1 MDHEN and CDR2 SYDVKM. The V end was cut by 11 bases, the J end by 0 bases, with 17 bases between. Measured with immunoSEQ multiplex PCR; TCRdb has only the in-frame clones, and not every one. The data show 55,000 to 90,000 clones, about four fifths seen once. The source material was CD4+ or CD8+ T cells sorted from blood, sampled in a trial of the OX40 agonist ivuxolimab. This sequence joins TRBV28 and TRBJ2-7, with D perhaps matching TRBD1 or TRBD2 (5 bases each). This clonotype was sampled from an adult with an advanced solid tumor such as melanoma, head and neck, liver or kidney cancer. CDR3 residues: CAAQARDVSYEQYF. CDR3 coding DNA: TGTGCCGCTCAAGCCCGGGACGTCTCCTACGAGCAGTACTTC. Complete variable domain (other parts from reference TRBV28 and TRBJ2-7): DVKVTQSSRYLVKRTGEKVFLECVQDMDHENMFWYRQDPGLGLRLIYFSYDVKMKEKGDIPEGYSVSREKKERFSLILESASTNQTSMYLCAAQARDVSYEQYFGPGTRLTVT.